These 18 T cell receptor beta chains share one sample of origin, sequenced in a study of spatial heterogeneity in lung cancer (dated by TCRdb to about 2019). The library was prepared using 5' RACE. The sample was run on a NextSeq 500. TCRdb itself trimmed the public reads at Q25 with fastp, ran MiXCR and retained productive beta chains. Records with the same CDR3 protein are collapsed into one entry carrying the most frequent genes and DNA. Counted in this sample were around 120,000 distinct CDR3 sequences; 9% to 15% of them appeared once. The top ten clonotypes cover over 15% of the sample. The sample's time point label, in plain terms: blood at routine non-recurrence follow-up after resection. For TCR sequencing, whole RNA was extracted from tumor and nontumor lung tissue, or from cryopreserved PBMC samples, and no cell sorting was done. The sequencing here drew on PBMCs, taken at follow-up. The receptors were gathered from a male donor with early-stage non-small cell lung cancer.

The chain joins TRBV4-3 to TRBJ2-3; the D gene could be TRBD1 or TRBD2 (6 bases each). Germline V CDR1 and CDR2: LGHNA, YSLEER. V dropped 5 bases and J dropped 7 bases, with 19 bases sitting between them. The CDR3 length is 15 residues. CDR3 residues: CASSLDGGGANTQYF. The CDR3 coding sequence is TGCGCCAGCAGCTTAGACGGGGGCGGGGCGAATACGCAGTATTTT.

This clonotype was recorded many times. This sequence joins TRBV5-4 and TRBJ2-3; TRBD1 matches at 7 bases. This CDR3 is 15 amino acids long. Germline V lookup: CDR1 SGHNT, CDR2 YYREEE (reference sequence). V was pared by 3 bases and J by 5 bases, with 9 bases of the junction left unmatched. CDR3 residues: CASSYGTATVDTQYF. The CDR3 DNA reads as TGTGCCAGCAGCTACGGGACAGCGACCGTAGATACGCAGTATTTT. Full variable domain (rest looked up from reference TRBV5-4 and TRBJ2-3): ETGVTQSPTHLIKTRGQQVTLRCSSQSGHNTVSWYQQALGQGPQFIFQYYREEENGRGNFPPRFSGLQFPNYSSELNVNALELDDSALYLCASSYGTATVDTQYFGPGTRLTVL.

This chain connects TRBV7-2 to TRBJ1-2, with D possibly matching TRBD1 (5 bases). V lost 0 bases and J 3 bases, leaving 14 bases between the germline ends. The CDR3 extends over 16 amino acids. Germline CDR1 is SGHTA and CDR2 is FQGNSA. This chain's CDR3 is CASSLASRASDYGYTF. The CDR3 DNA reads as TGTGCCAGCAGCTTAGCTTCCAGGGCGTCAGACTATGGCTACACCTTC.

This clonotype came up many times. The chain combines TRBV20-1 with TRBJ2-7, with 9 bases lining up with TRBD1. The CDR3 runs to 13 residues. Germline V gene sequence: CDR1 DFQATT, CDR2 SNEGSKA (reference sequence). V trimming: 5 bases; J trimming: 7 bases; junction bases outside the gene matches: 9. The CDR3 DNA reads TGCAGTGCTGCGACAGGGGGTTGGTTAGAGCAGTACTTC. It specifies CSAATGGWLEQYF.

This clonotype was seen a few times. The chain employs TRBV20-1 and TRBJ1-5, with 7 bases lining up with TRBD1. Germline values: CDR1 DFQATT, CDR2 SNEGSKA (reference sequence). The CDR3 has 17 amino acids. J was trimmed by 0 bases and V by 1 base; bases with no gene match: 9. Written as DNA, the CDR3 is TGCAGTGCTAGAGCCCGACAGGGATCCTATAGCAATCAGCCCCAGCATTTT. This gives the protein CSARARQGSYSNQPQHF.

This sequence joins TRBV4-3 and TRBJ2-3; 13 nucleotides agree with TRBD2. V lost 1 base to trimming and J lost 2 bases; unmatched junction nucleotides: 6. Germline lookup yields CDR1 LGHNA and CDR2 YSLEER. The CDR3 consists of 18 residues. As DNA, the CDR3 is TGCGCCAGCAGCCAAGGGACTAGCGGGGGCCACGTCACAGATACGCAGTATTTT. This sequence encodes CASSQGTSGGHVTDTQYF.

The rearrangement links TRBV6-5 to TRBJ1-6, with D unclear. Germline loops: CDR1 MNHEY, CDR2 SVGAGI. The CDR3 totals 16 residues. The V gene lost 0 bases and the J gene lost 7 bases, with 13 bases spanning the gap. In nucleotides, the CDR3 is TGTGCCAGCAGTTACTCGGGTAACTTTGGCAATTCACCCCTCCACTTT. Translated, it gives CASSYSGNFGNSPLHF.

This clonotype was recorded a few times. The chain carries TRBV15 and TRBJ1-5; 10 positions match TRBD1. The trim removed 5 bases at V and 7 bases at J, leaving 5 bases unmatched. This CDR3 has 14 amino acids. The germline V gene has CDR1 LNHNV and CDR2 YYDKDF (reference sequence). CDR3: CATSPDRGLQPQHF. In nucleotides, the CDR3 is TGTGCCACCAGCCCGGACAGGGGGTTACAGCCCCAGCATTTT.

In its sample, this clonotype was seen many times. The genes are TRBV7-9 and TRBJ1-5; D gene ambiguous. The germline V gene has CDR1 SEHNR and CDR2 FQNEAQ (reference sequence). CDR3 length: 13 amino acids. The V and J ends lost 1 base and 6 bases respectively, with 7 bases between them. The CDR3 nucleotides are TGTGCCAGCAGCTTAGAATCACCTCAGCCCCAGCATTTT. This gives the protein CASSLESPQPQHF.

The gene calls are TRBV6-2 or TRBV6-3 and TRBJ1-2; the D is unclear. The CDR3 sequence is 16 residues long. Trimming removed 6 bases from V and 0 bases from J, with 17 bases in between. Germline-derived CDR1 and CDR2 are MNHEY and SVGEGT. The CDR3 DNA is TGTGCCAGCAGACCCCGGACCCGGTCCGCTAACTATGGCTACACCTTC. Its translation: CASRPRTRSANYGYTF.

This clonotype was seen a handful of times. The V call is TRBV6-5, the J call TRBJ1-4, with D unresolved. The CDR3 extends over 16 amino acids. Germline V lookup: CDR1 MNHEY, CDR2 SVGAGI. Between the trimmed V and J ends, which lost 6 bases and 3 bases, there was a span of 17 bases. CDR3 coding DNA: TGTGCCAGCAGCCCCGGTGTAGGGTCCTCTAATGAAAAACTGTTTTTT. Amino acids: CASSPGVGSSNEKLFF.

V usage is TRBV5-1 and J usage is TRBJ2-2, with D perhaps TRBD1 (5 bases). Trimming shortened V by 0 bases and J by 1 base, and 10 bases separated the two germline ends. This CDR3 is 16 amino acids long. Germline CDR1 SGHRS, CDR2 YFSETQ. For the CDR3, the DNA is TGCGCCAGCAGCTTGGATATCCAGGGGAACACCGGGGAGCTGTTTTTT. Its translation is CASSLDIQGNTGELFF.

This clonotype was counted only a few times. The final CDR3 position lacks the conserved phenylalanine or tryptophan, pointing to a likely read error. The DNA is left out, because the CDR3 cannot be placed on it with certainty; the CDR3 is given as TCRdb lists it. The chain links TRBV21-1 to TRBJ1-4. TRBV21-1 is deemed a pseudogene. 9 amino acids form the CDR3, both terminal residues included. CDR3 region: CASSKRGSI.

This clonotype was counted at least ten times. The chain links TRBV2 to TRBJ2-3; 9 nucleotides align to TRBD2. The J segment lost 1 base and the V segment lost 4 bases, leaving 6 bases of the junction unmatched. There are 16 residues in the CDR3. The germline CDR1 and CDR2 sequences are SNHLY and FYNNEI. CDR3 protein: CASSGSSGGRTDTQYF. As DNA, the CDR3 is TGTGCCAGCAGTGGGTCCAGCGGGGGGCGCACAGATACGCAGTATTTT.

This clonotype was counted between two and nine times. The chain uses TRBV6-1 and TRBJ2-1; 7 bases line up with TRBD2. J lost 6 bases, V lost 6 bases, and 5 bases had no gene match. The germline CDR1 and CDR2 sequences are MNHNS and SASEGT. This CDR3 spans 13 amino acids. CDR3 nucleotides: TGTGCCAGCAGATTCTGGGGGGGCAATGAGCAGTTCTTC. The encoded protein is CASRFWGGNEQFF.

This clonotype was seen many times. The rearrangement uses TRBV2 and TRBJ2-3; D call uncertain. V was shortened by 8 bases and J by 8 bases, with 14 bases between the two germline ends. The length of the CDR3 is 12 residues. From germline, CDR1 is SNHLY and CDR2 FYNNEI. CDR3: CASGSDLGTQYF. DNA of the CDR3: TGTGCCAGCGGAAGTGATTTGGGTACGCAGTATTTT.

The DNA of the CDR3 is TGTGCCAGCAGTTCTCGCTCCGAGAGCTCCTACGAGCAGTACTTC. This encodes CASSSRSESSYEQYF. The V gene is TRBV27, the J gene TRBJ2-7; D not certain. The CDR3 runs 15 residues. Trimming left V 4 bases short and J 0 bases short, with 13 bases between. CDR1 is MNHEY and CDR2 is SMNVEV in the germline V gene (reference sequence).

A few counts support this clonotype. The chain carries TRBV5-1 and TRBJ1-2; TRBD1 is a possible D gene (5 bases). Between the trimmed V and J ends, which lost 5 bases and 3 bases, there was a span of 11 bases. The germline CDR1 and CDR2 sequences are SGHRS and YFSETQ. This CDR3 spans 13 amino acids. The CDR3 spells CASRDEGDYGYTF. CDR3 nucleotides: TGCGCCAGCAGAGACGAAGGGGACTATGGCTACACCTTC.